This TCR beta chain stems from a study of blood T cells in healthy people across ages. V shed 7 bases and J 6 bases; nucleotides not matched to a gene: 3. Germline V gene lookup returns CDR1 KGHDR and CDR2 SFDVKD. The CDR3 loop spans 12 amino acids. It was with a sample-barcoded 5' primer and a J-beta primer mix that a second PCR of about 7 to 12 cycles was run. A single record per CDR3 protein comes from TCRdb applying MiXCR to the 5' RACE reads. The sample has over 600,000 distinct CDR3 sequences; under 25% are singletons. Sequenced material: blood. V is TRBV24-1 and J is TRBJ1-2; 8 positions match TRBD1. The TCR sequence derives from a man aged 65 to 79 in good health. The CDR3 DNA is TGTGCCACCAGAGGACAGGGCCATGGCTACACCTTC. Protein product: CATRGQGHGYTF.